The 32 T cell receptor beta chains given below trace back to one sample, sequenced in a study of shared clonotypes between healthy human individuals. Profiled with immunoSEQ multiplex PCR; TCRdb holds only in-frame clones, not every one. There are about 79,000 clones in the sample; 62% occur only once, and roughly 56% lies in the top ten. Sequencing input: memory CD8+ T cells sorted from blood. The subset here: CD45RO+ cells pooled with CCR7-negative TemRA cells. The source of these receptors is a man between 25 and 39 years old in good health.

The chain has TRBV18 and TRBJ2-3; TRBD2 aligns across 11 bases. Trimming at V came to 3 bases and at J to 5 bases, leaving 7 bases not matched to a gene. This CDR3 is built from 16 residues. In germline, CDR1 is KGHSH, CDR2 LQKENI. The DNA of the CDR3 is TGTGCCAGCTCACCTAGTAGCGGGAGGGAGAAAGATACGCAGTATTTT. As protein: CASSPSSGREKDTQYF.

The chain recombines TRBV11-2 with TRBJ2-7, with D uncertain. From germline, CDR1 is SGHAT and CDR2 FQNNGV. The V end was cut by 3 bases, the J end by 0 bases, with 12 bases between. The CDR3 is 15 residues long. The CDR3 region is CASSLMGSSSYEQYF. The CDR3 DNA reads as TGTGCCAGCAGCTTGATGGGTTCCAGCTCCTACGAGCAGTACTTC. Full variable domain (remainder filled in from reference TRBV11-2 and TRBJ2-7): EAGVAQSPRYKIIEKRQSVAFWCNPISGHATLYWYQQILGQGPKLLIQFQNNGVVDDSQLPKDRFSAERLKGVDSTLKIQPAKLEDSAVYLCASSLMGSSSYEQYFGPGTRLTVT.

This CDR3 reads CSAGTSGTDTQYF. For the CDR3, the DNA is TGCAGCGCCGGGACTAGCGGGACAGATACGCAGTATTTT. The chain uses TRBV29-1 and TRBJ2-3, with 12 bases identical to TRBD2. CDR1 and CDR2 from the germline V gene are SQVTM and ANQGSEA. Germline trimming cut 7 bases from V and 3 bases from J; bases unmatched to any gene: 2. This CDR3 contains 13 residues.

This clone was found once. The chain joins TRBV28 to TRBJ2-7; D unresolved. Germline V lookup: CDR1 MDHEN, CDR2 SYDVKM. The CDR3 sequence is 13 residues long. Trimming shortened V by 2 bases and J by 3 bases, and 8 bases separated the two germline ends. CDR3 amino acids: CASSLPYDYEQYF. CDR3 sequence (DNA): TGTGCCAGCAGTTTACCCTACGACTACGAGCAGTACTTC.

This clone was observed many times. The V call is TRBV28, the J call TRBJ2-7; 7 bases match TRBD1. CDR1 and CDR2 (germline): MDHEN, SYDVKM. V was pared by 6 bases and J by 0 bases, with 17 bases of the junction left unmatched. The length of the CDR3 is 18 residues. This CDR3 is CASRSMVIFWDSSYEQYF. Here the CDR3 DNA reads TGTGCCAGCAGAAGCATGGTAATTTTTTGGGACAGCTCCTACGAGCAGTACTTC.

This sequence joins TRBV18 and TRBJ2-7; the match to TRBD1 covers 7 bases. CDR1 and CDR2 (germline): KGHSH, LQKENI. CDR3 size: 19 residues. V lost 3 bases, J lost 0 bases, and 17 bases stayed unmatched. Here the CDR3 reads CASSPLSGQISTFSYEQYF. CDR3 nucleotides: TGTGCCAGCTCACCCCTATCGGGACAGATTTCTACATTCTCCTACGAGCAGTACTTC.

V and J are TRBV7-9 and TRBJ2-1; D call uncertain. Germline values: CDR1 SEHNR, CDR2 FQNEAQ (reference sequence). V was shortened by 4 bases and J by 8 bases, with 12 bases between the two germline ends. The CDR3 runs 13 residues. The CDR3 DNA is TGTGCCAGCAGCTCACCTGACTTAGATGAGCAGTTCTTC. Amino acid sequence: CASSSPDLDEQFF.

This chain connects TRBV7-9 to TRBJ2-1; possibly TRBD2 for D (6 bases). The V gene lost 8 bases and the J gene lost 8 bases, with 10 bases spanning the gap. From germline, CDR1 is SEHNR and CDR2 FQNEAQ (reference sequence). The CDR3 consists of 11 residues. The DNA for the CDR3 is TGTGCCAGCTCCCCGGGAGATGAGCAGTTCTTC. Protein sequence: CASSPGDEQFF.

Regarding this clone: With a much larger clone just one base away, this may be a read error. The chain combines TRBV6-6 with TRBJ2-7; D is perhaps TRBD1 (5 bases). Trimming left V 6 bases short and J 2 bases short, with 5 bases between. Germline CDR1 reads MNHNY; CDR2 reads SVGAGI (reference sequence). The CDR3 contains 11 residues. This chain's CDR3 is CASRDTYEQYF. CDR3 nucleotide sequence: TGTGCCAGCAGGGACACCTACGAGCAGTACTTC.

This clone was counted a single time. The V call is TRBV7-8, the J call TRBJ2-1; 9 nucleotides match TRBD2. The V gene end was trimmed by 1 base and the J gene end by 7 bases; junction bases not matched to a gene: 8. Germline lookup yields CDR1 SGHVS and CDR2 FQNEAQ. This CDR3 contains 16 residues. The CDR3 region has the DNA TGTGCCAGCAGCTTAGAGATAGCGGGAGTAGGAAATGAGCAGTTCTTC. Residues: CASSLEIAGVGNEQFF.

In this sample, this clone turned up once. The junction does not match germline at one end; this may be a read error. The chain combines TRBV5-6 with TRBJ2-4; 13 nucleotides align to TRBD2. CDR3 size: 15 residues. CDR1 is SGHDT and CDR2 is YYEEEE in the germline V gene. CDR3 DNA sequence: TGTGCCAGCAGCCGTCAACTAGCGGGAGGGGTCTTCACGAACTTC. Translated, it gives CASSRQLAGGVFTNF.

V gene TRBV6-4 combines with J gene TRBJ2-2, with a tentative D call TRBD1 (6 bases). Trimming shortened V by 6 bases and J by 1 base, and 12 bases separated the two germline ends. The CDR3 spans 15 residues. Germline V gene sequence: CDR1 MRHNA, CDR2 SNTAGT. The CDR3 protein is CASRSGGLNTGELFF. CDR3 coding DNA: TGTGCCAGCAGGAGTGGGGGCTTGAACACCGGGGAGCTGTTTTTT.

This clone has a single count. The chain carries TRBV11-2 and TRBJ1-5; 8 positions match TRBD1. From germline, CDR1 is SGHAT and CDR2 FQNNGV. CDR3 length: 16 amino acids. Trimming cost V 2 bases and J 4 bases; bases outside gene matches: 7. CDR3 residues: CASSLIGQGLNQPQHF. The CDR3 DNA reads as TGTGCCAGCAGCTTAATCGGACAGGGCTTGAATCAGCCCCAGCATTTT.

The V gene is TRBV27, the J gene TRBJ2-3; TRBD2 matches 14 bases. CDR1 and CDR2 (germline): MNHEY, SMNVEV (reference sequence). V dropped 3 bases and J dropped 6; count of bases not matched to a gene: 5. The CDR3 runs 16 residues. This chain's CDR3 is CASSFGLAGGEDTQYF. CDR3 nucleotides: TGTGCCAGCAGTTTCGGACTAGCGGGAGGCGAGGATACGCAGTATTTT.

This sequence joins TRBV7-1 and TRBJ2-1; D not certain. Being an ORF, TRBV7-1 has a function that is uncertain. This CDR3 contains 15 residues. V gave up 6 bases and J gave up 1 base, with 13 bases separating them. The CDR3 DNA reads TGTGCCAGCAGTTTTGACATACCGTCCTACAATGAGCAGTTCTTC. Residues: CASSFDIPSYNEQFF.

This clone occurred a few times. The gene calls are TRBV9 and TRBJ2-5, with 11 bases matching TRBD2. The CDR3 loop spans 15 amino acids. The germline CDR1 and CDR2 sequences are SGDLS and YYNGEE. V trimming: 5 bases; J trimming: 5 bases; junction bases outside the gene matches: 8. The CDR3 reads CASSIAGGPEETQYF. Here the CDR3 DNA reads TGTGCCAGCAGTATAGCGGGAGGGCCGGAGGAGACCCAGTACTTC.

The chain joins TRBV9 to TRBJ2-4; 7 bases align to TRBD1. The CDR3 totals 15 residues. Germline V gene lookup returns CDR1 SGDLS and CDR2 YYNGEE. V shed 3 bases, J shed 6 bases, and the junction held 9 bases outside the gene matches. This chain's CDR3 is CASSGEQGWGNIQYF. CDR3 DNA sequence: TGTGCCAGCAGCGGTGAACAGGGGTGGGGAAACATTCAGTACTTC.

The gene calls are TRBV18 and TRBJ2-1; TRBD2 matches at 10 bases. The V gene's germline CDR1 is KGHSH and CDR2 LQKENI. The CDR3 has 16 amino acids. With V trimmed by 2 bases and J by 4 bases, 5 bases remained unmatched. Written as DNA, the CDR3 is TGTGCCAGCTCACCAGGACGAGCGGGGGGGTACAATGAGCAGTTCTTC. It specifies CASSPGRAGGYNEQFF.

This clone was seen a handful of times. In the same sample, other DNA sequences code for this CDR3. The chain carries TRBV29-1 and TRBJ1-1; the D is unclear. CDR3 length: 12 residues. The V end was cut by 4 bases, the J end by 0 bases, with 6 bases between. Germline V gene data show CDR1 as SQVTM and CDR2 as ANQGSEA. CDR3 bases: TGCAGCGTTGCGCGGATGAACACTGAAGCTTTCTTT. It encodes CSVARMNTEAFF.

The chain joins TRBV7-9 to TRBJ2-1; a weak D match, TRBD2 (5 bases). Trimming took off 5 bases at V and 6 bases at J, with 8 bases between the two ends. The CDR3 is 12 residues long. Germline values: CDR1 SEHNR, CDR2 FQNEAQ (reference sequence). CDR3 sequence reads: CASSHGGNEQFF. CDR3 DNA sequence: TGTGCCAGCAGCCATGGAGGCAATGAGCAGTTCTTC.

This clone was seen repeatedly, ten times or more. V and J are TRBV4-3 and TRBJ2-1; 8 positions match TRBD2. The J segment lost 3 bases and the V segment lost 1 base, leaving 5 bases of the junction unmatched. Germline V gene lookup returns CDR1 LGHNA and CDR2 YSLEER. The CDR3 covers 16 residues. For the CDR3, the DNA is TGCGCCAGCAGCCAAGCGACCAGCGGGAGCTACAATGAGCAGTTCTTC. Amino acid sequence: CASSQATSGSYNEQFF.

This chain connects TRBV13 to TRBJ2-1; the match to TRBD2 covers 7 bases. The CDR3 loop spans 16 amino acids. Trimming removed 0 bases from V and 3 bases from J; junction bases left unmatched: 5. Looked up from germline, CDR1 is PRHDT and CDR2 is FYEKMQ (reference sequence). Here the CDR3 DNA reads TGTGCCAGCAGCTTAGGCTGGCGGGAGAGCTACAATGAGCAGTTCTTC. Protein: CASSLGWRESYNEQFF.

The chain joins TRBV19 to TRBJ2-7; D remains ambiguous. Looked up from germline, CDR1 is LNHDA and CDR2 is SQIVND (reference sequence). Trimming removed 3 bases from V and 4 bases from J, with 28 bases in between. CDR3 length: 19 residues. The CDR3 DNA sequence: TGTGCCAGTAGTATGTTTTGGGCCAGAAATGCCGGACGCTCTTACGAGCAGTACTTC. Translation gives CASSMFWARNAGRSYEQYF.

The V call is TRBV19, the J call TRBJ2-4, with TRBD1 matching over 7 bases. The CDR3 contains 10 residues. The germline CDR1 and CDR2 sequences are LNHDA and SQIVND (reference sequence). As DNA, the CDR3 is TGTGCGGCAGGGGGAAACATTCAGTACTTC. Protein product: CAAGGNIQYF.

J is TRBJ2-7 and V is TRBV27; D is possibly TRBD1 (6 bases). This CDR3 has 14 amino acids. Germline CDR1 and CDR2: MNHEY and SMNVEV (reference sequence). V lost 4 bases, J lost 2 bases, and 12 bases lay in between. CDR3 in DNA: TGTGCCAGCAGTTCCCGGGACACAACCTACGAGCAGTACTTC. Translating it yields CASSSRDTTYEQYF.

This sequence joins TRBV5-6 and TRBJ2-5; 7 nucleotides line up with TRBD2. The CDR3 extends over 15 amino acids. V gave up 2 bases and J gave up 5 bases; unmatched junction bases: 9. Germline loops: CDR1 SGHDT, CDR2 YYEEEE. CDR3 residues: CASSLSVGREETQYF. The CDR3 DNA follows: TGTGCCAGCAGCTTAAGTGTAGGGCGGGAGGAGACCCAGTACTTC. Combining the CDR3 with reference TRBV5-6 and TRBJ2-5 gives the whole variable domain DAGVTQSPTHLIKTRGQQVTLRCSPKSGHDTVSWYQQALGQGPQFIFQYYEEEERQRGNFPDRFSGHQFPNYSSELNVNALLLGDSALYLCASSLSVGREETQYFGPGTRLLVL.

The chain employs TRBV5-1 and TRBJ2-2, with TRBD2 matching over 7 bases. The V segment lost 2 bases and the J segment 4 bases; nucleotides outside the gene matches: 8. Germline V gene lookup returns CDR1 SGHRS and CDR2 YFSETQ. The CDR3 length is 16 residues. For the CDR3, the DNA is TGCGCCAGCAGCTTTTGGGAGGGGCCAATCACCGGGGAGCTGTTTTTT. Its translation is CASSFWEGPITGELFF.

This clone was found a few times. This chain joins TRBV4-2 and TRBJ1-2; 8 nucleotides agree with TRBD1. The CDR3 runs to 15 residues. Germline CDR1 is LGHNA and CDR2 is YNFKEQ. Germline trimming cut 1 base from V and 4 bases from J; bases unmatched to any gene: 5. CDR3: CASSQGTGGIYGYTF. The CDR3 region has the DNA TGTGCCAGCAGCCAAGGTACAGGGGGGATCTATGGCTACACCTTC.

The chain combines TRBV6-4 with TRBJ2-3; 9 bases are a match to TRBD2. There are 15 residues in the CDR3. V gave up 2 bases and J gave up 3 bases; unmatched junction bases: 3. CDR1 and CDR2 (germline): MRHNA, SNTAGT. Here the CDR3 reads CASSDAGGPTDTQYF. CDR3 bases: TGTGCCAGCAGTGACGCGGGAGGGCCGACAGATACGCAGTATTTT.

This clone occurred a few times. The chain is built from TRBV27 and TRBJ2-1; no definite D call. Trimming left V 2 bases short and J 0 bases short, with 5 bases between. Germline V gene sequence: CDR1 MNHEY, CDR2 SMNVEV (reference sequence). This CDR3 has 14 residues. The CDR3 DNA sequence: TGTGCCAGCAGTTTAGCTAGCTCCTACAATGAGCAGTTCTTC. Amino acids: CASSLASSYNEQFF.

This clone has only one observation. This chain connects TRBV2 to TRBJ2-1; 14 nucleotides match TRBD2. The germline V gene has CDR1 SNHLY and CDR2 FYNNEI. This CDR3 region has 16 residues. V was clipped by 6 bases and J by 0 bases; unmatched bases: 1. The CDR3 loop reads CASRGTSGSSYNEQFF. The CDR3 DNA reads TGTGCCAGCAGAGGGACTAGCGGGAGCTCCTACAATGAGCAGTTCTTC.

The J gene is TRBJ2-1, the V gene TRBV7-3; 12 nucleotides align to TRBD2. Germline V gene data show CDR1 as SGHTA and CDR2 as FQGTGA. This CDR3 contains 15 residues. J lost 5 bases, V lost 5 bases, and 4 bases had no gene match. CDR3 in DNA: TGTGCCAGCAGCAATGGACTAGCGGGAAACAATGAGCAGTTCTTC. Translating it yields CASSNGLAGNNEQFF.